The rows below give T cell receptor beta chains drawn from one sample of a study of T cell repertoires in cytomegalovirus infection. Using its own MiXCR run on the reads, TCRdb lists one record per CDR3 protein. The data hold approximately 400,000 distinct CDR3 sequences, with about a third observed a single time. The specimen was PBMCs. These receptors were taken from a human donor in good health (CMV status not recorded). Some clones in this sample may be carry-over from other donors' samples. CDR3s include the opening cysteine and the closing phenylalanine or tryptophan. D genes are given only for firm matches. For some rows the clone size is stated as once, few or many, or as a class when expanded; others skip it.

abundance: .
len: 16
d_gene: .
v_gene: TRBV7-2
j_gene: TRBJ1-6
CDR3aa: CASSLGKNTYNSPLHF
CDR3nt: TGTGCCAGCAGCTTAGGAAAGAACACCTATAATTCACCCCTCCACTTT

abundance: .
len: 15
d_gene: TRBD1
v_gene: TRBV4-1
j_gene: TRBJ1-2
CDR3aa: CASSQAQQGADGYTF
CDR3nt: TGCGCCAGCAGCCAAGCTCAACAGGGGGCCGATGGCTACACCTTC

abundance: .
len: 21
d_gene: TRBD2
v_gene: TRBV27
j_gene: TRBJ2-3
CDR3aa: CASTPTLSASGEGKDTDTQYF
CDR3nt: TGTGCCAGCACTCCTACACTCTCGGCTAGCGGGGAGGGAAAAGACACAGATACGCAGTATTTT

abundance: .
len: 17
d_gene: TRBD2
v_gene: TRBV25-1
j_gene: TRBJ2-1
CDR3aa: CASSGGLAGGHNDEQFF
CDR3nt: TGTGCCAGCAGTGGGGGACTAGCGGGGGGGCATAACGATGAGCAGTTCTTC

abundance: .
len: 16
d_gene: TRBD2
v_gene: TRBV7-6
j_gene: TRBJ2-3
CDR3aa: CASATLAGGTTDRQYF
CDR3nt: TGTGCCTCCGCCACACTAGCGGGGGGAACCACAGATAGGCAGTATTTT

abundance: many
len: 19
d_gene: .
v_gene: TRBV7-8
j_gene: TRBJ2-6
CDR3aa: CASSLALGVRPSGANVLTF
CDR3nt: TGTGCCAGCAGCTTAGCTCTGGGGGTCAGACCCTCTGGGGCCAACGTCCTGACTTTC

abundance: .
len: 15
d_gene: .
v_gene: TRBV6-2/TRBV6-3
j_gene: TRBJ1-5
CDR3aa: CASKNRGRSNQPQHF
CDR3nt: TGTGCCAGCAAAAATCGGGGCCGTAGCAATCAGCCCCAGCATTTT

abundance: few
len: 12
d_gene: .
v_gene: TRBV20-1
j_gene: TRBJ1-2
CDR3aa: CSALGGGTGYTF
CDR3nt: TGCAGTGCCCTAGGAGGGGGAACTGGCTACACCTTC

abundance: .
len: 15
d_gene: .
v_gene: TRBV15
j_gene: TRBJ1-1
CDR3aa: CATSRGSDLNTEAFF
CDR3nt: TGTGCCACCAGCAGGGGGTCAGATTTGAACACTGAAGCTTTCTTT

abundance: .
len: 14
d_gene: TRBD1
v_gene: TRBV7-6
j_gene: TRBJ2-7
CDR3aa: CDSSPRDRAYEQYF
CDR3nt: TGTGACAGCAGCCCACGGGACAGAGCCTACGAGCAGTACTTC

abundance: few
len: 15
d_gene: .
v_gene: TRBV4-1
j_gene: TRBJ1-1
CDR3aa: CASSQLQDLNTEAFF
CDR3nt: TGCGCCAGCAGCCAGCTACAGGATTTGAACACTGAAGCTTTCTTT

abundance: .
len: 16
d_gene: .
v_gene: TRBV2
j_gene: TRBJ1-1
CDR3aa: CASSVGLFRGNTEAFF
CDR3nt: TGTGCCAGCAGTGTAGGCCTCTTCCGTGGGAACACTGAAGCTTTCTTT

abundance: .
len: 15
d_gene: .
v_gene: TRBV6-8
j_gene: TRBJ2-7
CDR3aa: CASRAGGGGAYEQYF
CDR3nt: TGTGCCAGCAGGGCCGGGGGTGGCGGAGCTTACGAGCAGTACTTC

abundance: .
len: 12
d_gene: .
v_gene: TRBV5-1
j_gene: TRBJ1-2
CDR3aa: CASSREGSGYTF
CDR3nt: TGCGCCAGCAGCCGGGAGGGTAGCGGCTACACCTTC

abundance: .
len: 16
d_gene: .
v_gene: TRBV7-2
j_gene: TRBJ2-7
CDR3aa: CASSLGVRQRGYEQYF
CDR3nt: TGTGCCAGCAGCTTAGGTGTTCGGCAGAGGGGCTACGAGCAGTACTTC

abundance: many
len: 14
d_gene: TRBD1
v_gene: TRBV7-9
j_gene: TRBJ2-7
CDR3aa: CASSLVDRGNEQYF
CDR3nt: TGTGCCAGCAGCTTAGTAGACAGGGGAAATGAGCAGTACTTC

abundance: .
len: 14
d_gene: .
v_gene: TRBV6-6
j_gene: TRBJ1-5
CDR3aa: CASRPTGSNQPQHF
CDR3nt: TGTGCCAGCAGACCCACAGGGTCGAATCAGCCCCAGCATTTT

abundance: .
len: 15
d_gene: TRBD1
v_gene: TRBV7-9
j_gene: TRBJ1-1
CDR3aa: CASSAGQGMNTEAFF
CDR3nt: TGTGCCAGCAGCGCAGGACAGGGGATGAACACTGAAGCTTTCTTT

abundance: few
len: 13
d_gene: .
v_gene: TRBV7-2
j_gene: TRBJ2-5
CDR3aa: CASSSRYQRPKYF
CDR3nt: TGTGCCAGCAGCTCGCGGTATCAGCGGCCAAAGTACTTC

abundance: few
len: 13
d_gene: TRBD1
v_gene: TRBV20-1
j_gene: TRBJ1-5
CDR3aa: CSAQGQGFQPQHF
CDR3nt: TGCAGTGCCCAGGGACAGGGATTTCAGCCCCAGCATTTT

abundance: .
len: 13
d_gene: .
v_gene: TRBV12-3/TRBV12-4
j_gene: TRBJ1-5
CDR3aa: CLGTLNSNQPQHF
CDR3nt: TGTCTCGGGACCCTAAATAGCAATCAGCCCCAGCATTTT

abundance: .
len: 14
d_gene: .
v_gene: TRBV5-4
j_gene: TRBJ1-2
CDR3aa: CASSLAPTTDGYTF
CDR3nt: TGTGCCAGCAGCTTGGCGCCCACCACAGATGGCTACACCTTC

abundance: .
len: 13
d_gene: .
v_gene: TRBV12-3/TRBV12-4
j_gene: TRBJ1-2
CDR3aa: CAISSKRTGGYTF
CDR3nt: TGTGCCATCAGTTCCAAACGGACGGGCGGCTACACCTTC

abundance: few
len: 13
d_gene: TRBD2
v_gene: TRBV10-3
j_gene: TRBJ2-7
CDR3aa: CAISESGAYEQYF
CDR3nt: TGTGCCATCAGTGAGAGCGGGGCCTACGAGCAGTACTTC

abundance: few
len: 17
d_gene: .
v_gene: TRBV7-9
j_gene: TRBJ2-3
CDR3aa: CASSMGVGARAADTQYF
CDR3nt: TGTGCCAGCAGCATGGGAGTGGGGGCCAGGGCCGCAGATACGCAGTATTTT

abundance: few
len: 13
d_gene: .
v_gene: TRBV5-6
j_gene: TRBJ2-7
CDR3aa: CASSLVGGGEQYF
CDR3nt: TGTGCCAGCAGCTTGGTAGGGGGTGGCGAGCAGTACTTC

abundance: .
len: 15
d_gene: TRBD1
v_gene: TRBV11-2
j_gene: TRBJ1-6
CDR3aa: CASSAALGGGSPLHF
CDR3nt: TGTGCCAGCAGCGCCGCCCTAGGGGGCGGTTCACCCCTCCACTTT

abundance: few
len: 15
d_gene: .
v_gene: TRBV5-4
j_gene: TRBJ1-6
CDR3aa: CASSLAGIVGSPLHF
CDR3nt: TGTGCCAGCAGCTTGGCGGGTATAGTCGGTTCACCCCTCCACTTT

abundance: few
len: 14
d_gene: .
v_gene: TRBV7-2
j_gene: TRBJ1-4
CDR3aa: CASSLGPANEKLFF
CDR3nt: TGTGCCAGCAGCTTGGGCCCAGCTAATGAAAAACTGTTTTTT

abundance: few
len: 12
d_gene: .
v_gene: TRBV19
j_gene: TRBJ1-6
CDR3aa: CASSMNQSPLHF
CDR3nt: TGTGCCAGTAGTATGAACCAGTCACCCCTCCACTTT

abundance: .
len: 16
d_gene: .
v_gene: TRBV7-6
j_gene: TRBJ1-1
CDR3aa: CASSSRQTNLNTEAFF
CDR3nt: TGTGCCAGCAGCTCCCGACAGACAAATTTGAACACTGAAGCTTTCTTT

abundance: .
len: 16
d_gene: TRBD2
v_gene: TRBV7-2
j_gene: TRBJ2-2
CDR3aa: CASSSDRLATTGELFF
CDR3nt: TGTGCCAGCAGCTCCGATCGACTAGCAACCACCGGGGAGCTGTTTTTT

abundance: .
len: 14
d_gene: .
v_gene: TRBV7-8
j_gene: TRBJ1-2
CDR3aa: CASSLERDPYGYTF
CDR3nt: TGTGCCAGCAGCTTAGAGAGGGATCCATATGGCTACACCTTC

abundance: .
len: 17
d_gene: .
v_gene: TRBV4-3
j_gene: TRBJ2-4
CDR3aa: CASSQDLGIGVGNIQYF
CDR3nt: TGCGCCAGCAGCCAAGATCTAGGGATTGGTGTAGGAAACATTCAGTACTTC

abundance: .
len: 15
d_gene: .
v_gene: TRBV5-1
j_gene: TRBJ1-2
CDR3aa: CASSSAGAAVYGYTF
CDR3nt: TGCGCCAGCAGCTCGGCAGGGGCCGCCGTCTATGGCTACACCTTC

abundance: few
len: 14
d_gene: TRBD1
v_gene: TRBV7-9
j_gene: TRBJ1-1
CDR3aa: CASSKGQGYTEAFF
CDR3nt: TGTGCCAGCAGCAAAGGACAGGGATACACTGAAGCTTTCTTT

abundance: .
len: 13
d_gene: .
v_gene: TRBV2
j_gene: TRBJ1-2
CDR3aa: CASSGGGYYGYTF
CDR3nt: TGTGCCAGCAGTGGCGGGGGATACTATGGCTACACCTTC

abundance: .
len: 14
d_gene: .
v_gene: TRBV12-3/TRBV12-4
j_gene: TRBJ1-6
CDR3aa: CASSGQTLDSPLHF
CDR3nt: TGTGCCAGCAGTGGACAGACTCTTGATTCACCCCTCCACTTT

abundance: .
len: 14
d_gene: .
v_gene: TRBV12-3/TRBV12-4
j_gene: TRBJ1-3
CDR3aa: CASSSWDGKNTIYF
CDR3nt: TGTGCCAGCAGTTCCTGGGACGGTAAAAACACCATATATTTT

abundance: .
len: 13
d_gene: .
v_gene: TRBV11-2
j_gene: TRBJ2-2
CDR3aa: CASSPGLTGELFF
CDR3nt: TGTGCCAGCAGCCCAGGGTTGACCGGGGAGCTGTTTTTT

abundance: .
len: 15
d_gene: TRBD1
v_gene: TRBV15
j_gene: TRBJ2-2
CDR3aa: CATSTDRANTGELFF
CDR3nt: TGTGCCACCAGCACCGACAGGGCGAACACCGGGGAGCTGTTTTTT

abundance: .
len: 17
d_gene: TRBD1
v_gene: TRBV6-1
j_gene: TRBJ2-5
CDR3aa: CASSDPPGQGPGETQYF
CDR3nt: TGTGCCAGCAGTGACCCCCCGGGACAGGGACCTGGTGAGACCCAGTACTTC

abundance: .
len: 17
d_gene: TRBD1
v_gene: TRBV20-1
j_gene: TRBJ1-2
CDR3aa: CSALPPTGTGDNYGYTF
CDR3nt: TGCAGTGCCCTACCGCCGACCGGGACAGGGGATAACTATGGCTACACCTTC

abundance: few
len: 13
d_gene: .
v_gene: TRBV19
j_gene: TRBJ2-5
CDR3aa: CASSGHLEETQYF
CDR3nt: TGTGCCAGTAGTGGCCACTTAGAAGAGACCCAGTACTTC